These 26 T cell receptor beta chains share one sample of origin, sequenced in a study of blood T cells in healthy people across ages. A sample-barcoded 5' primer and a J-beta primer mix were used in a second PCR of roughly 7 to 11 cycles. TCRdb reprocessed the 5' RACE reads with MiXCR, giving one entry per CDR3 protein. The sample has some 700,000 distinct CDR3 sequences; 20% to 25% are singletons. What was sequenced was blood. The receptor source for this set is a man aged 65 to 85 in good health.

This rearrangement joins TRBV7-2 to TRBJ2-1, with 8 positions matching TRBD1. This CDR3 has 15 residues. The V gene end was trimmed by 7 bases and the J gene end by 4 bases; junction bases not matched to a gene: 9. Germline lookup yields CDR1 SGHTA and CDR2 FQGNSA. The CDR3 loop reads CASTFITGGYNEQFF. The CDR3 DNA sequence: TGTGCCAGCACCTTCATAACAGGGGGGTACAATGAGCAGTTCTTC.

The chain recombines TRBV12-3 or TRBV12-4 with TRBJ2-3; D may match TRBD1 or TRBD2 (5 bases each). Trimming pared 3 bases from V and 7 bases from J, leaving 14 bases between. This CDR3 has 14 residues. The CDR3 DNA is TGTGCCAGCAGTTTCGTCCAGGGAGCAAATACGCAGTATTTT. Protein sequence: CASSFVQGANTQYF.

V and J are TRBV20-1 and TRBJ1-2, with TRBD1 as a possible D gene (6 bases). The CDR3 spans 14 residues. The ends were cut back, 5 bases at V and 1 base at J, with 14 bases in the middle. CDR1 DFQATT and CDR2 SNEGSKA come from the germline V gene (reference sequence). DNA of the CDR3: TGCAGTGCTGCGGGGGCAGGGATTAACTATGGCTACACCTTC. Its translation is CSAAGAGINYGYTF.

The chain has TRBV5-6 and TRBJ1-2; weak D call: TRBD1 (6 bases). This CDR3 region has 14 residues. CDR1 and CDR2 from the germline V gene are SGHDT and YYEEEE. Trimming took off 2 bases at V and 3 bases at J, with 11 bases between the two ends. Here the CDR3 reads CASSFPGADYGYTF. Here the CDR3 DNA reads TGTGCCAGCAGCTTCCCGGGGGCGGACTATGGCTACACCTTC.

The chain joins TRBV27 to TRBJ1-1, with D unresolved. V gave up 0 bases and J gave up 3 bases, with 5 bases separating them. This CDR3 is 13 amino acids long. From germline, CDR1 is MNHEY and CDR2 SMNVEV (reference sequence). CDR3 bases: TGTGCCAGCAGTTTATCTCGGTACACTGAAGCTTTCTTT. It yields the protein CASSLSRYTEAFF.

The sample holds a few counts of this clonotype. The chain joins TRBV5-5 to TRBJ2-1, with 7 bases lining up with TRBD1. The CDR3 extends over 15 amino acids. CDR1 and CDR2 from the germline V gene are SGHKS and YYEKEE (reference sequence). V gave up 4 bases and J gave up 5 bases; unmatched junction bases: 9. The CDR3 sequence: CASSQTGRSNNEQFF. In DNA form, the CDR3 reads TGTGCCAGCAGCCAGACAGGGAGATCCAACAATGAGCAGTTCTTC.

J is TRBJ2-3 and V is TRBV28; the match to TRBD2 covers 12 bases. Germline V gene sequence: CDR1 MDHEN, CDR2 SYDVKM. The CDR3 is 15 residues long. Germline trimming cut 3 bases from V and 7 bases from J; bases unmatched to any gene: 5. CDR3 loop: CASSFLAGGPYTQYF. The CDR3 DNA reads TGTGCCAGCAGTTTTCTAGCGGGAGGGCCATATACGCAGTATTTT.

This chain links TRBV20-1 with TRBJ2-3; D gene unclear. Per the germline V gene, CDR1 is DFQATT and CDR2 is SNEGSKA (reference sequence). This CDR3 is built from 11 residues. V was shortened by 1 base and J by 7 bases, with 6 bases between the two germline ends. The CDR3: CSARVGHTQYF. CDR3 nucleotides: TGCAGTGCTAGAGTCGGGCATACGCAGTATTTT.

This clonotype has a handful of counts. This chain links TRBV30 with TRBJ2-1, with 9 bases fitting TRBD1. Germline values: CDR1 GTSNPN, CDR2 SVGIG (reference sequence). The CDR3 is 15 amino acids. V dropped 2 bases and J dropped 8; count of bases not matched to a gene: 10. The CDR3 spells CAWSMSGQGLYEQFF. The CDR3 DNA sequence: TGTGCCTGGAGTATGTCTGGACAGGGGCTCTATGAGCAGTTCTTC.

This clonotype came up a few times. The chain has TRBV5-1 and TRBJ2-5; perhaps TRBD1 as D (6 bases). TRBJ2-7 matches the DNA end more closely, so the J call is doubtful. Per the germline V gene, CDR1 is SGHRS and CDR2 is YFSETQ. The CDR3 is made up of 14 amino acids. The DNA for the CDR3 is TGCGCCAGCAGCTTAGGGACATATGGGGACGAGCAGTACTTC. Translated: CASSLGTYGDEQYF.

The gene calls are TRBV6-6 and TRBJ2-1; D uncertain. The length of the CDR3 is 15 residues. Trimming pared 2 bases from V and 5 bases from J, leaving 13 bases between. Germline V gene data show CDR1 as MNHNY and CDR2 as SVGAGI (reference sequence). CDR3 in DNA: TGTGCCAGCAGTTACAGCAGAAGGAGCAACAATGAGCAGTTCTTC. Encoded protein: CASSYSRRSNNEQFF.

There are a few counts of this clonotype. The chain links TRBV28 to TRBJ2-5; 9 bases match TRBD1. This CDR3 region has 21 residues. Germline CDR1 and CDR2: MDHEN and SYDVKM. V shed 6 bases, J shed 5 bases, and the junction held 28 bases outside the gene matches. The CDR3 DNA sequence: TGTGCCAGCAGCCCCTACGACAGGGGGGGGACTCTCACTTGGCGTAAGGAGACCCAGTACTTC. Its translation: CASSPYDRGGTLTWRKETQYF.

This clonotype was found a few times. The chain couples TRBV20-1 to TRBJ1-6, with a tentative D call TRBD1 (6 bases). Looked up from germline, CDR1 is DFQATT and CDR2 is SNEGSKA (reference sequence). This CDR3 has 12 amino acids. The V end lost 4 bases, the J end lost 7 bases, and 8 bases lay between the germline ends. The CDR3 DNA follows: TGCAGTGCTAACAGGGTCAATTCACCCCTCCACTTT. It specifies CSANRVNSPLHF.

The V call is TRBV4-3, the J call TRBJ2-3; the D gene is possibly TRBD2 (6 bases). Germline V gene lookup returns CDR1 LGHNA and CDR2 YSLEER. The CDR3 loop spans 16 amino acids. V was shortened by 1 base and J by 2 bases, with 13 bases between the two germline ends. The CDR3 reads CASSQVGEVHTDTQYF. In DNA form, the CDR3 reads TGCGCCAGCAGCCAAGTCGGGGAGGTCCACACAGATACGCAGTATTTT.

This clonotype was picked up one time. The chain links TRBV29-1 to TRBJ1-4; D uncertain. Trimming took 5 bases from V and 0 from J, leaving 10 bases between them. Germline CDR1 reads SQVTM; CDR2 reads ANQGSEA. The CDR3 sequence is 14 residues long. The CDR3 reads CSVPSSSTNEKLFF. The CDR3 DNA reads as TGCAGCGTTCCTAGCAGTTCAACTAATGAAAAACTGTTTTTT. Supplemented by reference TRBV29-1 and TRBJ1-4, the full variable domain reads SAVISQKPSRDICQRGTSLTIQCQVDSQVTMMFWYRQQPGQSLTLIATANQGSEATYESGFVIDKFPISRPNLTFSTLTVSNMSPEDSSIYLCSVPSSSTNEKLFFGSGTQLSVL.

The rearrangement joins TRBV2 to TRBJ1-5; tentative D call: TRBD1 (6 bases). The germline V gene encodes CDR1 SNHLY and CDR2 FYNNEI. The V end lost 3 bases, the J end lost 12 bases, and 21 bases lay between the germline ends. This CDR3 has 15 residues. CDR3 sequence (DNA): TGTGCCAGCAGTGAGGGGGCAGGGGCAAGGGGACTCCAGCATTTT. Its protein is CASSEGAGARGLQHF.

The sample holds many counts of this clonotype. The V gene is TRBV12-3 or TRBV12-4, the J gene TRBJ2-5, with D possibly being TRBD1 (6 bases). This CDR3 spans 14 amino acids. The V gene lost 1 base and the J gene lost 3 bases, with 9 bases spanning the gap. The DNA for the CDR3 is TGTGCCAGCAGTTTAGTCCCAGGGGAAGAGACCCAGTACTTC. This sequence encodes CASSLVPGEETQYF.

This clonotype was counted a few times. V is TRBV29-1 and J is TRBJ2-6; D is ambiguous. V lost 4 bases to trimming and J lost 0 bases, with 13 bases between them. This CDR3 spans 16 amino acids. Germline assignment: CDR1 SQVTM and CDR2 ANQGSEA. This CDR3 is CSVVTPEFSGANVLTF. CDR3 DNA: TGCAGCGTTGTAACCCCCGAGTTCTCTGGGGCCAACGTCCTGACTTTC.

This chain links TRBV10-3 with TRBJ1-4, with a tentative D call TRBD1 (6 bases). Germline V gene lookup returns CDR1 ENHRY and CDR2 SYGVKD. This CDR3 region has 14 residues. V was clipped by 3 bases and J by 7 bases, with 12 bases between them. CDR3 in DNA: TGTGCCATCAGTGACCGGGAACAGGGTGAAAAACTGTTTTTT. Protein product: CAISDREQGEKLFF.

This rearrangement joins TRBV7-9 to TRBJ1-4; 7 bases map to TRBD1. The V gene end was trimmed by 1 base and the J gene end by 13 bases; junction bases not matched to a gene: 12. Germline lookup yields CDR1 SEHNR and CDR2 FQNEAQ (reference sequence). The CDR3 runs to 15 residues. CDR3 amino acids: CASSLGKGAGIGLFF. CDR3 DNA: TGTGCCAGCAGCTTAGGGAAGGGGGCAGGGATCGGACTGTTTTTT.

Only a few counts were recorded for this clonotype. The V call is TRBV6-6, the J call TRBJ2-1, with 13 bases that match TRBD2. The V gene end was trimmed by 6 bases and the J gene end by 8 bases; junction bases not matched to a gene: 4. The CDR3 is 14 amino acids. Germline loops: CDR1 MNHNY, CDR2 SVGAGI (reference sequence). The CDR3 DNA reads TGTGCCAGCAGACTAGCGGGGGGGCCATATGAGCAGTTCTTC. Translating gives CASRLAGGPYEQFF.

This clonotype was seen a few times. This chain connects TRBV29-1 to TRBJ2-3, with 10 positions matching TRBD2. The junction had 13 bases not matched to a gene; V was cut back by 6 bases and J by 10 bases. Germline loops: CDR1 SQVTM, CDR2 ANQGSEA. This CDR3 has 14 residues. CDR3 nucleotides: TGCAGCGTGGCACCAGCGGGAGGGCCTCTCCCGCAGTATTTT. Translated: CSVAPAGGPLPQYF.

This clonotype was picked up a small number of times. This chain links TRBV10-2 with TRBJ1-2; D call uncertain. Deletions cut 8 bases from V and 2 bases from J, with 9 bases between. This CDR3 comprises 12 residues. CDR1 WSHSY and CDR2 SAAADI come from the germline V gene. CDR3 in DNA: TGCGCCAGCTCGGACCTAAACTATGGCTACACCTTC. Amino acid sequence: CASSDLNYGYTF.

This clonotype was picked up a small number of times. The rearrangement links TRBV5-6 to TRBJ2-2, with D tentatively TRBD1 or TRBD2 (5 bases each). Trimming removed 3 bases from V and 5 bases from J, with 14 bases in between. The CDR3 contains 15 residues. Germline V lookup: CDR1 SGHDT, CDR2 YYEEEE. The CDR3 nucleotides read TGTGCCAGCAGCTCCCGGGACCGCAGGACCGGGGAGCTGTTTTTT. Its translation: CASSSRDRRTGELFF.

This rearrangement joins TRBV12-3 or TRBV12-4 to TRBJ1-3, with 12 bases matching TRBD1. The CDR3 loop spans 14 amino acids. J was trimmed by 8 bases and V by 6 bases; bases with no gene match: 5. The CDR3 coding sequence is TGTGCCAGCAGAAGGGACAGGGGGCCGGACACCATATATTTT. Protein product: CASRRDRGPDTIYF.

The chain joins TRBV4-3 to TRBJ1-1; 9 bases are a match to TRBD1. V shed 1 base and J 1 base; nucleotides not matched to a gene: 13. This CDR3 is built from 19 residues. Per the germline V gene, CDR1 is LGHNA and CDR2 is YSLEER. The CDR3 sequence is CASSQVRTGELKANTEAFF. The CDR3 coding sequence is TGCGCCAGCAGCCAAGTAAGGACAGGGGAGTTGAAGGCGAACACTGAAGCTTTCTTT.